This TCR beta chain was found in a study of T-cell memory formation after mild COVID-19. Study background: TCR clusters mostly belonged to single donors. Broader study findings: That cross-reactive memory joined was suggested by some responding clones appearing in pre-infection memory. Contracting CD4+ clones sat mainly in CM and EM; CD8+ in EMRA.

Only a few counts were recorded for this clonotype. Its antigen is not known. After 5'RACE with constant-segment primers, TCR alpha and TCR beta cDNA libraries carrying sample barcodes and UMIs were obtained. One entry per CDR3 protein results from TCRdb running MiXCR on the 5' RACE reads. The sample lists about 390,000 distinct CDR3 sequences; approximately 16% were seen once. This CDR3 contains 15 residues. The V gene lost 0 bases and the J gene lost 5 bases, with 14 bases spanning the gap. Germline CDR1 SGHRS, CDR2 YFSETQ. This receptor was taken from a man between 18 and 29 years old who had mild COVID-19 (a few samples of this study predate the infection). Cell type and time point are not known. This rearrangement joins TRBV5-1 to TRBJ1-1; TRBD1 is a possible D gene (5 bases). The sample was PBMCs or a T cell subset sorted from them (not recorded which). The CDR3 here is CASSLGLTGVTEAFF. CDR3 DNA sequence: TGCGCCAGCAGCTTGGGGCTAACGGGGGTAACTGAAGCTTTCTTT. Combining the CDR3 with reference TRBV5-1 and TRBJ1-1 gives the whole variable domain KAGVTQTPRYLIKTRGQQVTLSCSPISGHRSVSWYQQTPGQGLQFLFEYFSETQRNKGNFPGRFSGRQFSNSRSEMNVSTLELGDSALYLCASSLGLTGVTEAFFGQGTRLTVV.